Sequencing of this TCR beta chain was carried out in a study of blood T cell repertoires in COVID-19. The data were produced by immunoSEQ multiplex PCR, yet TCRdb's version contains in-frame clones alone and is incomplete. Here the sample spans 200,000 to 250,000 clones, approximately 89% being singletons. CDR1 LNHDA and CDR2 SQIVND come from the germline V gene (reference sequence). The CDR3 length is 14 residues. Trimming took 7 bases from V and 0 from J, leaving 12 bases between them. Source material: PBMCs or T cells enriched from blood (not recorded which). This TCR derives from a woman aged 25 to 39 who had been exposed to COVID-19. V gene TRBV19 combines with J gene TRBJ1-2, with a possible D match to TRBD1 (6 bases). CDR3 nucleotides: TGTGCCAGTACCCTGGGACATACTAACTATGGCTACACCTTC. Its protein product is CASTLGHTNYGYTF.